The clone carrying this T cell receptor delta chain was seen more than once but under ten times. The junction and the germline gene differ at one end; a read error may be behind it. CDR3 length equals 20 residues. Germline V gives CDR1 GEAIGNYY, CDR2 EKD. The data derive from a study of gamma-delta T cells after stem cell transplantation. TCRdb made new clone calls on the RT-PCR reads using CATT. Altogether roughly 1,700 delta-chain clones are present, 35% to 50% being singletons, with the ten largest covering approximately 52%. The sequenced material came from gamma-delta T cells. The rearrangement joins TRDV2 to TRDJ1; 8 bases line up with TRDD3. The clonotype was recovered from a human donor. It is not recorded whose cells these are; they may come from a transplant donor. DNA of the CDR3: TGTGCCTGTGACACCGTATCTGGGGGACCCCCGGAGATTAGGACCGATACACTCATCTTT. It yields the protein CACDTVSGGPPEIRTDTLIF.